These T cell receptor beta chains were read from a single sample in a study of T cell repertoires in cytomegalovirus infection. These receptors are not linked to any known antigen. TCRdb recomputed calls from the reads with MiXCR, one row per CDR3 protein. The sample comprises fewer than 150,000 distinct CDR3 sequences, roughly 30% of which are singletons, and about 40% rests with the top ten. The material sequenced was CD8+ T cells from cultured PBMCs, taken from culture after CMV antigen stimulation. These receptors were obtained from a human donor in good health (CMV status not recorded). Some clones in this sample may be carry-over from other donors' samples. CDR3s include the opening cysteine and the closing phenylalanine or tryptophan. Each record gives: D gene, V gene, J gene, clone size, CDR3 protein, CDR3 DNA. D genes are given only for firm matches. A clone size is listed for some rows: how often the clone was seen (once, few, many), or a class if it is expanded.

TRBD2	TRBV7-2	TRBJ2-1	many	CASTHGTSGLNEQFF	TGTGCCAGCACCCATGGGACTAGCGGGCTCAATGAGCAGTTCTTC
TRBD1	TRBV6-4	TRBJ1-6	many	CASSDGTGGNSPLHF	TGTGCCAGCAGTGATGGGACAGGGGGTAATTCACCCCTCCACTTT
-	TRBV6-2/TRBV6-3	TRBJ2-5	-	CASKDLSYIQETQYF	TGTGCCAGCAAAGACCTCAGTTACATCCAAGAGACCCAGTACTTC
-	TRBV11-2	TRBJ2-2	few	CASSLDPMFGGDTGELFF	TGTGCCAGCAGCTTAGATCCCATGTTCGGAGGTGACACCGGGGAGCTGTTTTTT
-	TRBV10-3	TRBJ1-2	few	CAINNGGQGAYGYTF	TGTGCCATCAATAACGGTGGGCAGGGAGCCTATGGCTACACCTTC
-	TRBV4-3	TRBJ2-1	few	CASSQDTPRAIRNEQFF	TGCGCCAGCAGCCAAGATACCCCAAGGGCGATTCGCAATGAGCAGTTCTTC
-	TRBV13	TRBJ2-7	-	CASSPKGTFGYEQYF	TGTGCCAGCAGCCCAAAGGGGACGTTCGGCTACGAGCAGTACTTC
-	TRBV19	TRBJ1-1	-	CASSIQGPEAFF	TGTGCCAGTAGTATCCAAGGGCCTGAAGCTTTCTTT
-	TRBV2	TRBJ1-3	few	CASKESRAGNTIYF	TGTGCCAGCAAAGAAAGCAGGGCTGGAAACACCATATATTTT
-	TRBV20-1	TRBJ2-7	-	CSARDGGSPNYEQYF	TGCAGTGCTAGAGATGGGGGCAGCCCAAACTACGAGCAGTACTTC
-	TRBV4-2	TRBJ1-1	-	CASSHGGRTEAFF	TGTGCCAGCAGCCACGGAGGGCGGACTGAAGCTTTCTTT
TRBD2	TRBV6-1	TRBJ2-1	few	CASSEPSGAYNEQFF	TGTGCCAGCAGTGAACCCAGCGGGGCTTACAATGAGCAGTTCTTC
-	TRBV12-3/TRBV12-4	TRBJ1-2	-	CASSLREFTDYGYTF	TGTGCCAGCAGTTTAAGGGAATTCACCGACTATGGCTACACCTTC
-	TRBV28	TRBJ2-1	many	CASSLISRSVGEQFF	TGTGCCAGCAGTTTAATCTCAAGGTCAGTAGGTGAGCAGTTCTTC
-	TRBV25-1	TRBJ2-7	few	CASLRVGPQSYEQYF	TGTGCCAGCTTGAGGGTGGGGCCGCAATCCTACGAGCAGTACTTC
-	TRBV6-5	TRBJ1-6	-	CASTVLGVNSPLHF	TGTGCCAGCACCGTATTGGGGGTTAATTCACCCCTCCACTTT
TRBD1	TRBV29-1	TRBJ2-7	-	CSVVGQAYEQYF	TGCAGCGTTGTTGGACAGGCCTACGAGCAGTACTTC
TRBD2	TRBV7-8	TRBJ2-1	few	CASSLGLAGGSYNEQFF	TGTGCCAGCAGCTTAGGACTAGCGGGGGGATCCTACAATGAGCAGTTCTTC
TRBD1	TRBV4-1	TRBJ2-7	-	CASSQDLTTGGNEQYF	TGCGCCAGCAGCCAAGATCTTACGACAGGGGGCAACGAGCAGTACTTC
-	TRBV11-2	TRBJ2-7	-	CASSLEGGLSYEQYF	TGTGCCAGCAGCTTAGAAGGGGGACTCTCCTACGAGCAGTACTTC
-	TRBV4-3	TRBJ2-2	-	CASSQAGDSLNTGELFF	TGCGCCAGCAGCCAAGCTGGGGATAGCCTAAACACCGGGGAGCTGTTTTTT
-	TRBV7-2	TRBJ1-1	-	CASSQAGRHTEAFF	TGTGCCAGCAGCCAAGCCGGGAGGCACACTGAAGCTTTCTTT
-	TRBV19	TRBJ1-6	-	CASTDLLLYNSPLHF	TGTGCCAGTACTGATCTACTCCTATATAATTCACCCCTCCACTTT
-	TRBV27	TRBJ1-5	many	CASSYGSNQPQHF	TGTGCCAGCAGTTACGGGAGCAATCAGCCCCAGCATTTT
-	TRBV7-9	TRBJ2-7	many	CASSLRSLGEQYF	TGTGCCAGCAGCTTACGGTCTCTGGGGGAGCAGTACTTC
-	TRBV4-2	TRBJ1-1	-	CASSQATGLAEAFF	TGTGCCAGCAGCCAAGCCACAGGGCTCGCTGAAGCTTTCTTT
-	TRBV6-2/TRBV6-3	TRBJ2-1	few	CASSGDGYNEQFF	TGTGCCAGCAGCGGGGACGGATACAATGAGCAGTTCTTC
-	TRBV12-3/TRBV12-4	TRBJ1-5	-	CASSLYGGREQPQHF	TGTGCCAGCAGTTTATACGGGGGAAGGGAACAGCCCCAGCATTTT
-	TRBV7-8	TRBJ2-7	-	CASSLGLGPYEQYF	TGTGCCAGCAGCTTAGGACTAGGGCCCTACGAGCAGTACTTC
-	TRBV5-6	TRBJ1-2	many	CASSEKSVESGYGYTF	TGTGCCAGCAGCGAAAAAAGCGTCGAGTCGGGCTATGGCTACACCTTC
-	TRBV7-6	TRBJ1-2	few	CASSLVDYGYTF	TGTGCCAGCAGCTTAGTGGACTATGGCTACACCTTC
-	TRBV6-1	TRBJ1-1	few	CASSYVVNTEAFF	TGTGCCAGCAGTTACGTAGTGAACACTGAAGCTTTCTTT
-	TRBV4-1	TRBJ2-1	-	CASSQEQATYNEQFF	TGCGCCAGCAGCCAAGAACAGGCGACCTACAATGAGCAGTTCTTC
TRBD2	TRBV4-3	TRBJ2-1	-	CASSQESGSSYNEQFF	TGCGCCAGCAGCCAAGAAAGCGGGAGCTCCTACAATGAGCAGTTCTTC
-	TRBV24-1	TRBJ2-5	-	CATSSGETQYF	TGTGCCACCAGTTCGGGAGAGACCCAGTACTTC